The source of this TCR beta chain is a study of T cells after yellow fever vaccination (dated by TCRdb to between 2018 and 2020). Study-level background: The SMART-Seq v4 Ultra Low Input RNA kit was used to prepare libraries from fractions with low cell numbers. Two healthy male donors, one aged 18 to 29 and one aged 30 to 39 years, were included in the cohort. Blood was drawn at multiple timepoints before and after primary and secondary immunization, with bulk PBMC replicates and cell subsets isolated. To follow T-cell clones before and after both primary and booster YFV17D yellow fever vaccination, bulk TCR alpha and beta repertoires underwent longitudinal sequencing. The paper as a whole reports these results and caveats: Computational filtering was required because FACS-sorted repertoires could contain abundant contaminating clonotypes from the bulk population. After the booster, most clones that had expanded after primary vaccination were detected again (around 95% of CD4 and around 88% of CD8), suggesting broad maintenance of memory. Because only a couple of donors were included in the study, the extent to which the findings can be generalized is limited. The secondary T-cell response was weaker than the primary response but faster, peaking on day 5 instead of day 15. A small fraction of clonotypes showed up in both the CD4 and CD8 compartments, probably as a result of convergent recombination.

Taken from cysteine to phenylalanine, the CDR3 has 15 residues. Only the CDR3 DNA stays, 45 bases, in frame from base 1. A distance of 9 bases separates the germline ends of V and J, which lose 2 bases and 0 bases respectively. The germline V gene specifies SGHRS as CDR1 and YFSETQ as CDR2. About this clonotype: Its binding antigen is unknown. The sample holds no much larger clone one base away, and base qualities are not on file.

Reading the label with the study, this specimen's treatment or condition is: live attenuated yellow fever vaccine strain. At each blood-draw timepoint, two biological replicates of bulk PBMCs were collected. PBMCs were isolated from peripheral blood using a standard Ficoll-Paque protocol. RNA was extracted with TriZol from bulk PBMCs, CD4 and CD8 fractions, and dextramer-positive and dextramer-negative fractions. TCR cDNA was made using 5'RACE template switching, a step that added a universal primer site and unique molecular identifiers. cDNA synthesis was primed from both the TCR alpha and TCR beta constant segments. Library amplification used two PCR steps, and the second PCR step added sample barcodes and sequencing adapters. Sequencing of libraries was done on Illumina HiSeq 2500 (2x100 bp) or NovaSeq (2x150 bp). Turning to the authors' computational methods: Reads were demultiplexed and collapsed into UMI consensus sequences with MIGEC, and V(D)J alignment was performed with MiXCR. Using edgeR on replicate PBMC samples, clonotypes were called vaccine-responding if FDR was below 0.01 and the log2 fold change was above 5 up to day 15. Bulk clonotypes were assigned CD4 or CD8 identity according to which sequenced CD4 or CD8 repertoire held them at higher abundance. Starting from the raw public reads, TCRdb applied fastp trimming at Q25, assembled clones with MiXCR and retained in-frame beta chains. Rows matching on CDR3 protein sequence are summarized as one entry with the most common DNA and genes. V and J calls and clone size were set by TCRdb, not the authors. The sample has approximately 350,000 distinct CDR3 sequences on record, 9.5% to 13% of them singletons. The top ten clones comprise roughly 18% of the sample.

Sample: PBMCs, taken on the day of the first yellow fever vaccination. The sequence is built from TRBV5-1 and TRBJ1-5, with the identity of the D gene unclear. The clonotype comes from a man aged 18 to 35 who received the YFV17D yellow fever vaccine. The bases read TGCGCCAGCAGCTTAGATAGCTATAGCAATCAGCCCCAGCATTTT. Protein translation: CASSLDSYSNQPQHF.